The next 13 T cell receptor beta chains were all read from a single sample in a study of chemoradiotherapy in HPV16-positive cancers. The method was immunoSEQ multiplex PCR; TCRdb's version includes in-frame clones alone and lacks a portion of them. The repertoire consists of approximately 6,400 clones, with less than 80% occurring once and the leading ten covering approximately 8%. This specimen consisted of tumor tissue, obtained from a patient who underwent chemoradiotherapy. Receptor source: a human donor with HPV-associated anogenital cancer.

V gene TRBV6-6 combines with J gene TRBJ2-2; 8 bases agree with TRBD1. Germline lookup yields CDR1 MNHNY and CDR2 SVGAGI (reference sequence). The junction had 10 bases not matched to a gene; V was cut back by 6 bases and J by 4 bases. This CDR3 has 16 amino acids. CDR3 DNA: TGTGCCAGCAGCCCAACAGGACAGGGAGGCACCGGGGAGCTGTTTTTT. Residues: CASSPTGQGGTGELFF.

V and J are TRBV19 and TRBJ2-6, with 8 bases fitting TRBD1. The CDR3 consists of 19 residues. The trim removed 3 bases at V and 0 bases at J, leaving 10 bases unmatched. The V gene's germline CDR1 is LNHDA and CDR2 SQIVND (reference sequence). The CDR3 spells CASSMGRQGYLSGANVLTF. The CDR3 region has the DNA TGTGCCAGTAGTATGGGGCGACAGGGGTACCTCTCTGGGGCCAACGTCCTGACTTTC.

The J gene is TRBJ2-3, the V gene TRBV7-9, with no clear D. This CDR3 has 13 residues. Per germline, CDR1 SEHNR and CDR2 FQNEAQ (reference sequence). Trimming cost V 5 bases and J 4 bases, with 10 bases left between them. In nucleotides, the CDR3 is TGTGCCAGCAGCCCCCGTTCTTCAGATACGCAGTATTTT. This sequence encodes CASSPRSSDTQYF. The whole variable domain, filled in from reference TRBV7-9 and TRBJ2-3, reads DTGVSQNPRHKITKRGQNVTFRCDPISEHNRLYWYRQTLGQGPEFLTYFQNEAQLEKSRLLSDRFSAERPKGSFSTLEIQRTEQGDSAMYLCASSPRSSDTQYFGPGTRLTVL.

The chain joins TRBV5-6 to TRBJ2-3; 9 positions agree with TRBD2. J lost 4 bases, V lost 4 bases, and 10 bases had no gene match. The CDR3 is 16 amino acids. CDR1 is SGHDT, CDR2 YYEEEE, per germline. The CDR3 sequence is CASSPGGAGGSDTQYF. CDR3 nucleotides: TGTGCCAGCAGCCCCGGGGGAGCGGGGGGTTCAGATACGCAGTATTTT.

The rearrangement uses TRBV30 and TRBJ1-5; D is possibly TRBD1 (5 bases). The germline gives CDR1 GTSNPN, CDR2 SVGIG (reference sequence). The V and J ends lost 0 bases and 3 bases respectively, with 18 bases between them. The CDR3 has 17 amino acids. Here the CDR3 reads CAWSVGVISENNQPQHF. The DNA of the CDR3 is TGTGCCTGGAGTGTAGGGGTAATCTCGGAGAACAATCAGCCCCAGCATTTT.

The CDR3 DNA is TGTGCCAGCAGCCCGCGACATAGTCTTAACTATGGCTACACCTTC. Amino acids: CASSPRHSLNYGYTF. J is TRBJ1-2 and V is TRBV9; D gene ambiguous. The germline V and J ends were trimmed by 4 bases and 1 base, with 14 bases remaining between them. The V gene's germline CDR1 is SGDLS and CDR2 YYNGEE. The CDR3 has 15 residues.

The V call is TRBV12-2, the J call TRBJ2-7; TRBD2 is the table's D call, not checked against the DNA. TRBV12-2 is termed a pseudogene. This CDR3 is built from 16 residues. The CDR3 here is CASRLASRGGCYEQYF. As DNA, the CDR3 is TGTGCAAGTCGCTTAGCCTCGAGGGGGGGCTGCTACGAGCAGTACTTC.

V and J are TRBV19 and TRBJ2-3, with 9 bases fitting TRBD2. This CDR3 is built from 18 residues. Germline V CDR1 and CDR2: LNHDA, SQIVND (reference sequence). The V and J ends lost 1 base and 1 base, in that order; junction bases with no gene match: 9. CDR3 DNA sequence: TGTGCCAGTAGTATAGTTGCGGCTAGCGGGGTCGGCACAGATACGCAGTATTTT. Its translation: CASSIVAASGVGTDTQYF.

The chain joins TRBV19 to TRBJ2-2, with D possibly matching TRBD2 (6 bases). This CDR3 region has 14 residues. Germline CDR1 is LNHDA and CDR2 is SQIVND (reference sequence). The germline V and J ends were trimmed by 3 bases and 7 bases, with 12 bases remaining between them. CDR3 in amino acids: CASSIGGRDGELFF. Here the CDR3 DNA reads TGTGCCAGTAGTATCGGAGGGCGGGACGGGGAGCTGTTTTTT.

The rearrangement links TRBV5-5 to TRBJ1-6; the D gene is possibly TRBD1 (6 bases). The CDR3 is 16 residues long. Germline V gene data show CDR1 as SGHKS and CDR2 as YYEKEE (reference sequence). The V end was cut by 7 bases, the J end by 7 bases, with 21 bases between. CDR3 loop: CASRSFSDGQNSPLHF. CDR3 in DNA: TGTGCCAGCCGCAGCTTTTCGGACGGACAGAATTCACCCCTCCACTTT. The whole variable domain, remainder taken from reference TRBV5-5 and TRBJ1-6, is DAGVTQSPTHLIKTRGQQVTLRCSPISGHKSVSWYQQVLGQGPQFIFQYYEKEERGRGNFPDRFSARQFPNYSSELNVNALLLGDSALYLCASRSFSDGQNSPLHFGNGTRLTVT.

V usage is TRBV7-9 and J usage is TRBJ1-6; D gene ambiguous. The germline CDR1 and CDR2 sequences are SEHNR and FQNEAQ (reference sequence). The CDR3 spans 14 residues. V was shortened by 5 bases and J by 12 bases, with 17 bases between the two germline ends. The CDR3 DNA sequence: TGTGCCAGCAGCCAATCCCTGGCGGCGCGACCCCTCCACTTT. This translates into CASSQSLAARPLHF.

This CDR3 reads CASSYLGFQETQYF. Written as DNA, the CDR3 is TGTGCCAGCAGTTACTTGGGCTTCCAAGAGACCCAGTACTTC. This sequence joins TRBV6-5 and TRBJ2-5, with D unclear. In germline, CDR1 is MNHEY, CDR2 SVGAGI. The CDR3 consists of 14 residues. V was shortened by 1 base and J by 1 base, with 7 bases between the two germline ends.

The V and J genes are TRBV5-6 and TRBJ1-2, with 11 bases identical to TRBD1. The CDR3 runs 16 residues. Trimming cost V 0 bases and J 2 bases; bases outside gene matches: 3. The germline V gene encodes CDR1 SGHDT and CDR2 YYEEEE. The DNA of the CDR3 is TGTGCCAGCAGCTTGGGGACAGGGGGCTCCAACTATGGCTACACCTTC. Its protein product is CASSLGTGGSNYGYTF.